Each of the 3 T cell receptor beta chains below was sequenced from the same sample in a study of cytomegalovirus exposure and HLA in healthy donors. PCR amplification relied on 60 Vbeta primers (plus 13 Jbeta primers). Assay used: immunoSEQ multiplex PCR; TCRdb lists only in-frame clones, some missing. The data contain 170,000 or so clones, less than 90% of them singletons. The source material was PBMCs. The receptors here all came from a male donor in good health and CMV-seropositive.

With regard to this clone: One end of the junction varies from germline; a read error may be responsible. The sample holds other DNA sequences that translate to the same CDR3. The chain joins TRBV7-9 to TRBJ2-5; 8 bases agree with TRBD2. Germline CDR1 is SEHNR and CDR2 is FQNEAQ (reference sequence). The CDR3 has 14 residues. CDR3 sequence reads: CASSLAGSGETQYF. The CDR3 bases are TGTGCCAGTAGCTTAGCGGGGAGTGGGGAGACCCAGTACTTC.

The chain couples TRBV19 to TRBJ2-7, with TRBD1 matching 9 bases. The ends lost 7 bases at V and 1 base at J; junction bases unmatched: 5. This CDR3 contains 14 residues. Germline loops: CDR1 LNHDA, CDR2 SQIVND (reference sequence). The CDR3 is CASTDRGGSYEQYF. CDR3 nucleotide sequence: TGTGCCAGTACGGACAGGGGTGGGTCCTACGAGCAGTACTTC. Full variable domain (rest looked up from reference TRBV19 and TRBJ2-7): DGGITQSPKYLFRKEGQNVTLSCEQNLNHDAMYWYRQDPGQGLRLIYYSQIVNDFQKGDIAEGYSVSREKKESFPLTVTSAQKNPTAFYLCASTDRGGSYEQYFGPGTRLTVT.

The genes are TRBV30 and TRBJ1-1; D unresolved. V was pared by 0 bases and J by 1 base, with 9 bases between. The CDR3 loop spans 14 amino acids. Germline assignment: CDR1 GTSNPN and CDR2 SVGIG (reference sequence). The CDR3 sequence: CAWSVIVANTEAFF. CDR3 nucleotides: TGTGCCTGGAGTGTAATAGTTGCGAACACTGAAGCTTTCTTT.